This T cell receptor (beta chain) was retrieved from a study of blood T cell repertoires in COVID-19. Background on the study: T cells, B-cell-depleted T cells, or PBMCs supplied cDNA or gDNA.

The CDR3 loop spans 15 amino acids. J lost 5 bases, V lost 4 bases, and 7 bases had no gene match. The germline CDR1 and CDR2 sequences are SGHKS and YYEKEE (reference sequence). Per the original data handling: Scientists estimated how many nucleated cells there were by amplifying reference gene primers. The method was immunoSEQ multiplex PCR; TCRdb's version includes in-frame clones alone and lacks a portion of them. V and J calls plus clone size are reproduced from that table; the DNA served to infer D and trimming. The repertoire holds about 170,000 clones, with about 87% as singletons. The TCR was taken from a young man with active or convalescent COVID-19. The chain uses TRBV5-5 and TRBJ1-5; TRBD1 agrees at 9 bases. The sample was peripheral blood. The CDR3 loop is CASSKPGQGHQPQHF. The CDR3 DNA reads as TGTGCCAGCAGCAAACCGGGACAGGGTCATCAGCCCCAGCATTTT.